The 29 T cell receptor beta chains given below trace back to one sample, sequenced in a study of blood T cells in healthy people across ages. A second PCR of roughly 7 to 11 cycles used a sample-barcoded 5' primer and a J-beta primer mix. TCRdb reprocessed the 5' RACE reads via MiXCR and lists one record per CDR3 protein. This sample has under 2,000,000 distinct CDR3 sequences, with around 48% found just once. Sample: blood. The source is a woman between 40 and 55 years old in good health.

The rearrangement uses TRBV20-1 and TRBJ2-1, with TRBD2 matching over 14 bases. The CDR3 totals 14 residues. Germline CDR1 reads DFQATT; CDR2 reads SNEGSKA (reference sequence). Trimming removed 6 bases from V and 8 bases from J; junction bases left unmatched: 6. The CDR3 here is CSAPGLAGGYEQFF. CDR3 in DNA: TGCAGTGCCCCCGGACTAGCGGGAGGCTATGAGCAGTTCTTC.

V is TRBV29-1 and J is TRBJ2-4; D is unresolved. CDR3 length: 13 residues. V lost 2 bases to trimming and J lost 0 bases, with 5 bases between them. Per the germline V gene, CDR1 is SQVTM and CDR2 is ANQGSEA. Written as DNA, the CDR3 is TGCAGCGTTGAATTCATAGCCAAAAACATTCAGTACTTC. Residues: CSVEFIAKNIQYF.

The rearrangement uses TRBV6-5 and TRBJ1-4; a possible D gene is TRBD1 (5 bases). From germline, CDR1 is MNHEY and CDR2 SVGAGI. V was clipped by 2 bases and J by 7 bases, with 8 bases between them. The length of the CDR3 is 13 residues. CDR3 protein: CASSYGQGEKLFF. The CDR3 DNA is TGTGCCAGCAGTTACGGGCAGGGTGAAAAACTGTTTTTT.

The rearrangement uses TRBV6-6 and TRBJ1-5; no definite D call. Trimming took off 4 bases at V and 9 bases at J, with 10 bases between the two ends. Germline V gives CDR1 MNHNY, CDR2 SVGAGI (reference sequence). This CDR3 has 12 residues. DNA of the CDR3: TGTGCCAGCAGTTCGGCGGATTGGCCCCAGCATTTT. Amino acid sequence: CASSSADWPQHF.

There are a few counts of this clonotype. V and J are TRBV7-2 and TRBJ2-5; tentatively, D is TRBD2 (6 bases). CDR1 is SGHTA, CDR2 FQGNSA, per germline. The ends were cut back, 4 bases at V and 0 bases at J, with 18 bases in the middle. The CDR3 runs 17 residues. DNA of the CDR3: TGTGCCAGCAGCTCCCTTGGGGGGTTCAACAACCAAGAGACCCAGTACTTC. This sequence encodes CASSSLGGFNNQETQYF.

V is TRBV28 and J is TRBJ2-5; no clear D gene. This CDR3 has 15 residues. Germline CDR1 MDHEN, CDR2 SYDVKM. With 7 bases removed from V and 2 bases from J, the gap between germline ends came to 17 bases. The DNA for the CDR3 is TGTGCCAGCACCTCCCCGCCCCGGGCTCAAGAGACCCAGTACTTC. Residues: CASTSPPRAQETQYF. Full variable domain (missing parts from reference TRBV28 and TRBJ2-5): DVKVTQSSRYLVKRTGEKVFLECVQDMDHENMFWYRQDPGLGLRLIYFSYDVKMKEKGDIPEGYSVSREKKERFSLILESASTNQTSMYLCASTSPPRAQETQYFGPGTRLLVL.

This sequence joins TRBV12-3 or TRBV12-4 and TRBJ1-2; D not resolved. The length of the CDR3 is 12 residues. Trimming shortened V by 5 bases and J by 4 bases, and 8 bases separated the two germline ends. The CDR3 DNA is TGTGCCAGCAGTAACGATCCCTATGGCTACACCTTC. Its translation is CASSNDPYGYTF.

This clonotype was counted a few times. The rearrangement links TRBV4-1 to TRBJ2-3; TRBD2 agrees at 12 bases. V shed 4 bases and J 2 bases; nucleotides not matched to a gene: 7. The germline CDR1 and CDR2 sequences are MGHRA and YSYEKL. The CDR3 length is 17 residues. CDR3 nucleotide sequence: TGCGCCAGCAGCCCTCTAGCGGGGGGGCAAAACACAGATACGCAGTATTTT. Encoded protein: CASSPLAGGQNTDTQYF.

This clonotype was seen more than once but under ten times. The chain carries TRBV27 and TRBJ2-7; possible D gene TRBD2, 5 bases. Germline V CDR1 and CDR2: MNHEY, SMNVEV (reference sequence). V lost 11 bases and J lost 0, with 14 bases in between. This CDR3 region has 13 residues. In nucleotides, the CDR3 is TGTGCCTCCGGAGGACGGGCCTCCTACGAGCAGTACTTC. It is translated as CASGGRASYEQYF.

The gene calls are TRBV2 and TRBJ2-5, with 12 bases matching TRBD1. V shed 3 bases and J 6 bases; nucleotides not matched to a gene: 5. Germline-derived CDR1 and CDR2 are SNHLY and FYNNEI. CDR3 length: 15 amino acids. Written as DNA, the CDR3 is TGTGCCAGCAGTGAGGGACAGGGGGCTTTTCAGACCCAGTACTTC. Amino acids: CASSEGQGAFQTQYF. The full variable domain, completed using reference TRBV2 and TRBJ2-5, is EPEVTQTPSHQVTQMGQEVILRCVPISNHLYFYWYRQILGQKVEFLVSFYNNEISEKSEIFDDQFSVERPDGSNFTLKIRSTKLEDSAMYFCASSEGQGAFQTQYFGPGTRLLVL.

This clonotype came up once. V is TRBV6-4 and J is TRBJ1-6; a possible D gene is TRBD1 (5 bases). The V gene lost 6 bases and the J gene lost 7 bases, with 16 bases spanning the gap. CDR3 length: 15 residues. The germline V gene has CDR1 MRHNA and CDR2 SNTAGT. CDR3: CASREGTDLNSPLHF. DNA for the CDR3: TGTGCCAGCAGGGAAGGGACGGACCTCAATTCACCCCTCCACTTT.

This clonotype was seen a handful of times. CDR3 residues: CAITPSFWSPLHF. CDR3 coding DNA: TGTGCCATCACTCCCTCGTTCTGGTCACCCCTCCACTTT. This chain uses TRBV10-3 with TRBJ1-6; D not resolved. Per germline, CDR1 ENHRY and CDR2 SYGVKD. The CDR3 length is 13 residues. Trimming shortened V by 7 bases and J by 10 bases, and 14 bases separated the two germline ends.

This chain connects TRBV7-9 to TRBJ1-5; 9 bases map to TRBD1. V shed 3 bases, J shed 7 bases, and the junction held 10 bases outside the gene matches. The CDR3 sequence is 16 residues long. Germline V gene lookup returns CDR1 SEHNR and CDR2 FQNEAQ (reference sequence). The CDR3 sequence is CASSLATGGLSQPQHF. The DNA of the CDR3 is TGTGCCAGCAGCTTGGCGACAGGGGGTTTGAGCCAGCCCCAGCATTTT.

CDR3 in amino acids: CARKEGGEQFF. The CDR3 DNA reads as TGTGCCAGGAAGGAGGGGGGTGAGCAGTTCTTC. The chain couples TRBV2 to TRBJ2-1; D tentatively fits TRBD1 or TRBD2 (6 bases each). This CDR3 has 11 residues. From germline, CDR1 is SNHLY and CDR2 FYNNEI. V lost 9 bases, J lost 9 bases, and 12 bases lay in between. Variable domain in full (rest from reference TRBV2 and TRBJ2-1): EPEVTQTPSHQVTQMGQEVILRCVPISNHLYFYWYRQILGQKVEFLVSFYNNEISEKSEIFDDQFSVERPDGSNFTLKIRSTKLEDSAMYFCARKEGGEQFFGPGTRLTVL.

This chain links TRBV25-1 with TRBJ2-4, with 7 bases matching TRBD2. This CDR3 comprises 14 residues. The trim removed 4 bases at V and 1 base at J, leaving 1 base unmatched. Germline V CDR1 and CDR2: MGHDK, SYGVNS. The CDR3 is CASSGSGAKNIQYF. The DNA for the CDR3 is TGTGCCAGCAGTGGTAGCGGGGCCAAAAACATTCAGTACTTC.

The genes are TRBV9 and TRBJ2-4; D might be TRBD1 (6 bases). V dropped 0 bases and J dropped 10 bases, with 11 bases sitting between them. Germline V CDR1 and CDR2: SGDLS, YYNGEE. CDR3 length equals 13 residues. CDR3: CASSVGTDRIQYF. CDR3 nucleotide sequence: TGTGCCAGCAGCGTAGGGACAGACAGGATTCAGTACTTC.

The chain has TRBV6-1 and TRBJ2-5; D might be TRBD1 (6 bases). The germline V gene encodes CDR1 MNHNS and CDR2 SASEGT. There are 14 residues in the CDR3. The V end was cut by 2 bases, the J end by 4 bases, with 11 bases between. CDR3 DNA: TGTGCCAGCAGTGAACAGGGGTATCGAGAGACCCAGTACTTC. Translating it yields CASSEQGYRETQYF.

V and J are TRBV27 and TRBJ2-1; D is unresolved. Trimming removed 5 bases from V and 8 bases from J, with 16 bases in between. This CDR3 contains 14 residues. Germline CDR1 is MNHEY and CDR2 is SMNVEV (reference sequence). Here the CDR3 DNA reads TGTGCCAGCAGTCTCATTGGGTTTCCGGATGAGCAGTTCTTC. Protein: CASSLIGFPDEQFF.

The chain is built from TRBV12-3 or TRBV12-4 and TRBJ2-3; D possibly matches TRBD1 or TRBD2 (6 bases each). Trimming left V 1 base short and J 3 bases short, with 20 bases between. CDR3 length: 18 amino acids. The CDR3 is CASSLGRPLGGKTDTQYF. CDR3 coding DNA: TGTGCCAGCAGTTTAGGGAGACCTCTGGGGGGCAAGACAGATACGCAGTATTTT.

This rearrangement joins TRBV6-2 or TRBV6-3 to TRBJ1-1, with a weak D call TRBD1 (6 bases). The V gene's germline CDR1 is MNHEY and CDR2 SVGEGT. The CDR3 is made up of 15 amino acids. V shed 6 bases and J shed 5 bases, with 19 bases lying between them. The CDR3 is CASRKIQGSQTEAFF. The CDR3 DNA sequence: TGTGCCAGCAGAAAGATCCAGGGGTCTCAGACTGAAGCTTTCTTT.

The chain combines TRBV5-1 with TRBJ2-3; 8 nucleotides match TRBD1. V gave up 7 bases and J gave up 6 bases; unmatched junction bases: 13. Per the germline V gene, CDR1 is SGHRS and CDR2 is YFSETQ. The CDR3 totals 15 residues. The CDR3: CASGLTTGAGDTQYF. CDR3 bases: TGCGCCAGCGGACTTACGACAGGGGCAGGGGATACGCAGTATTTT.

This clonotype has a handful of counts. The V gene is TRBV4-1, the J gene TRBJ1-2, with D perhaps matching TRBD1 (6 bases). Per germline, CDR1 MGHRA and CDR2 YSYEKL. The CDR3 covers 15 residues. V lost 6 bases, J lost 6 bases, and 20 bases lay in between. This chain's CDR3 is CASSQPGRGVHGYTF. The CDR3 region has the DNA TGCGCCAGCAGTCAGCCAGGCAGGGGCGTTCATGGCTACACCTTC.

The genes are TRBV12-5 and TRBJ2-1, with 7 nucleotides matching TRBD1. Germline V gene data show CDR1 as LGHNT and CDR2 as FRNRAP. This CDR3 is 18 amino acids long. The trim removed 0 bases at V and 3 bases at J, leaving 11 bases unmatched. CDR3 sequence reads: CASGLVHGGQSVYNEQFF. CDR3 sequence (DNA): TGTGCTAGTGGTTTGGTGCATGGGGGACAGTCCGTCTACAATGAGCAGTTCTTC. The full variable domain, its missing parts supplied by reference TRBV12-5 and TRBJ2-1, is DARVTQTPRHKVTEMGQEVTMRCQPILGHNTVFWYRQTMMQGLELLAYFRNRAPLDDSGMPKDRFSAEMPDATLATLKIQPSEPRDSAVYFCASGLVHGGQSVYNEQFFGPGTRLTVL.

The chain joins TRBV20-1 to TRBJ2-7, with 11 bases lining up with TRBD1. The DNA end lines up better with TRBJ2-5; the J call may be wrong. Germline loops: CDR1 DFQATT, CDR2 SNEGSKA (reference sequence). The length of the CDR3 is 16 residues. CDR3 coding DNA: TGCAGTGCTAGAGGTTCGGGGACAGGGGGTTGGGAGACCCAGTACTTC. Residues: CSARGSGTGGWETQYF.

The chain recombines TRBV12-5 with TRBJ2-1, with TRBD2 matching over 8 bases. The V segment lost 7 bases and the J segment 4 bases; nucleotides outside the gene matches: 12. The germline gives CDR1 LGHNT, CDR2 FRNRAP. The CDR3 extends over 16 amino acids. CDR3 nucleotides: TGTGCTAGTGAGTCGCGGGGGGAAAGAGATTACAATGAGCAGTTCTTC. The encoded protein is CASESRGERDYNEQFF.

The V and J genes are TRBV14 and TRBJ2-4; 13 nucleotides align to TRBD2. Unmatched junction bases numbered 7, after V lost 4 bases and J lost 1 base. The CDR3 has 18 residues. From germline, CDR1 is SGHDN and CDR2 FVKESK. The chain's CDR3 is CASSRTSGGASAKNIQYF. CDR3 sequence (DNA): TGTGCCAGCAGCCGAACTAGCGGGGGGGCGTCGGCCAAAAACATTCAGTACTTC. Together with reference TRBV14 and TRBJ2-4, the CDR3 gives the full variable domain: EAGVTQFPSHSVIEKGQTVTLRCDPISGHDNLYWYRRVMGKEIKFLLHFVKESKQDESGMPNNRFLAERTGGTYSTLKVQPAELEDSGVYFCASSRTSGGASAKNIQYFGAGTRLSVL.

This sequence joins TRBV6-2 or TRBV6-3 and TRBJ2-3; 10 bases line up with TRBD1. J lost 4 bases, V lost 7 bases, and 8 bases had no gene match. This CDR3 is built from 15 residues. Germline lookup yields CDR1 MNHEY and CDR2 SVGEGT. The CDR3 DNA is TGTGCCAGCATGGAGGACAGGGGGATCGCAGATACGCAGTATTTT. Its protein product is CASMEDRGIADTQYF.

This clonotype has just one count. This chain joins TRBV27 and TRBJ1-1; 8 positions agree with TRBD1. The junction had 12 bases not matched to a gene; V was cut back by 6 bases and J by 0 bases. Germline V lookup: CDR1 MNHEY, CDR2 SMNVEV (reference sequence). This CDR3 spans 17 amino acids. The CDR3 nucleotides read TGTGCCAGCAGCCCCCCCTGGACAGGGAAGATGAACACTGAAGCTTTCTTT. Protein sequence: CASSPPWTGKMNTEAFF.

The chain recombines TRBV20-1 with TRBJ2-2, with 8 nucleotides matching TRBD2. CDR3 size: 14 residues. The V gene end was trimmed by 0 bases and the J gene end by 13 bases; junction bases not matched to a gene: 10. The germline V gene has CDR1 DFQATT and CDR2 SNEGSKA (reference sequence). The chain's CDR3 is CSARDLAGLGGLFF. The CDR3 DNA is TGCAGTGCTAGAGATTTAGCGGGGTTAGGTGGGCTGTTTTTT.